One sample yielded the 13 T cell receptor beta chains listed below, sequenced in a study of shared clonotypes between healthy human individuals (TCRdb year 2020). The library was made by the immunoSEQ multiplex PCR assay. What TCRdb holds here is the immuneACCESS table cut down to in-frame rearrangements. Part of the clones is not present; checked against another copy, under half of the missing clones reflect an unresolved V gene, and the others are unexplained. This sample comprises about 2,200,000 clones, under 95% of them detected only once. More than 1.5% of the sample goes to the ten largest clones. For the CD8 naive samples, CD45RO-negative cells were positively selected for CCR7, yielding a CD45RA+CCR7+ population from which TemRA cells were excluded. The sequencing sample was made of naive CD8+ T cells from PBMCs. The sample's cell subset or site label, decoded: CD45RA+CCR7+. The receptors come from a man aged 18 to 29 in good health. Some clones in this sample may be carry-over from other donors' samples.

This sequence joins TRBV5-6 and TRBJ1-2; tentative D call: TRBD1 (6 bases). This CDR3 spans 19 amino acids. Germline-derived CDR1 and CDR2 are SGHDT and YYEEEE. The V end lost 2 bases, the J end lost 5 bases, and 28 bases lay between the germline ends. The CDR3 DNA sequence: TGTGCCAGCAGCTTAGAGGGCAGGACAGATTTTGAGGGAATATATGGCTACACCTTC. Translating gives CASSLEGRTDFEGIYGYTF.

V is TRBV5-1 and J is TRBJ2-7; TRBD2 matches 11 bases. The CDR3 totals 18 residues. Germline loops: CDR1 SGHRS, CDR2 YFSETQ. Trimming took 1 base from V and 0 from J; bases not matched to a gene: 9. This chain's CDR3 is CASSLYSSGRTLSYEQYF. The CDR3 DNA follows: TGCGCCAGCAGCTTGTATTCTAGCGGGAGGACTCTCTCCTACGAGCAGTACTTC.

The chain links TRBV19 to TRBJ1-1; D not resolved. V gave up 1 base and J gave up 5 bases, with 8 bases separating them. The CDR3 has 13 amino acids. CDR1 and CDR2 from the germline V gene are LNHDA and SQIVND (reference sequence). The CDR3 nucleotides are TGTGCCAGTAGTATAGGTTGGGAGACTGAAGCTTTCTTT. Translating it yields CASSIGWETEAFF.

The chain combines TRBV27 with TRBJ2-3, with D unresolved. V lost 4 bases, J lost 4 bases, and 9 bases lay in between. CDR1 and CDR2 from the germline V gene are MNHEY and SMNVEV (reference sequence). The CDR3 has 13 residues. Written as DNA, the CDR3 is TGTGCCAGCAGTTGGTTTGGGGCAGATACGCAGTATTTT. It translates to CASSWFGADTQYF.

V is TRBV7-2 and J is TRBJ1-1; 10 bases are shared with TRBD1. The CDR3 length is 16 residues. The trim removed 3 bases at V and 0 bases at J, leaving 4 bases unmatched. Germline loops: CDR1 SGHTA, CDR2 FQGNSA. The CDR3 region is CASSLGQGFMNTEAFF. The CDR3 DNA reads TGTGCCAGCAGCTTGGGACAGGGGTTCATGAACACTGAAGCTTTCTTT.

The V gene is TRBV11-2, the J gene TRBJ2-5; D unresolved. CDR3 length equals 12 residues. Trimming removed 5 bases from V and 5 bases from J, with 9 bases in between. Per the germline V gene, CDR1 is SGHAT and CDR2 is FQNNGV. This CDR3 reads CASSRHRETQYF. The CDR3 DNA sequence: TGTGCCAGCAGCCGACATAGGGAGACCCAGTACTTC.

The table lists this clone with a count of one. The genes are TRBV9 and TRBJ2-1; D is possibly TRBD2 (7 bases). The V gene lost 4 bases and the J gene lost 8 bases, with 22 bases spanning the gap. This CDR3 has 16 residues. Germline lookup yields CDR1 SGDLS and CDR2 YYNGEE. CDR3: CASSHPNTGGRHEQFF. CDR3 nucleotide sequence: TGTGCCAGCAGCCATCCCAATACGGGGGGCCGGCATGAGCAGTTCTTC.

This clone is a singleton in its sample. The chain employs TRBV6-5 and TRBJ2-4; possible D gene TRBD1, 6 bases. CDR1 and CDR2 from the germline V gene are MNHEY and SVGAGI. The germline V and J ends were trimmed by 6 bases and 4 bases, with 13 bases remaining between them. The CDR3 consists of 14 residues. Here the CDR3 reads CASRPTDRKNIQYF. The CDR3 region has the DNA TGTGCCAGCAGACCTACTGACAGGAAAAACATTCAGTACTTC.

The chain has TRBV28 and TRBJ1-1; tentatively, D is TRBD1 (6 bases). The V end was cut by 10 bases, the J end by 0 bases, with 18 bases between. This CDR3 has 15 residues. CDR1 MDHEN and CDR2 SYDVKM come from the germline V gene. The CDR3 DNA is TGTGCCACGCGAAACAGGGTCGAAATGAACACTGAAGCTTTCTTT. It yields the protein CATRNRVEMNTEAFF. Supplemented by reference TRBV28 and TRBJ1-1, the full variable domain reads DVKVTQSSRYLVKRTGEKVFLECVQDMDHENMFWYRQDPGLGLRLIYFSYDVKMKEKGDIPEGYSVSREKKERFSLILESASTNQTSMYLCATRNRVEMNTEAFFGQGTRLTVV.

CDR3: CATSYVGSGTEAFF. The CDR3 DNA reads TGTGCCACCAGCTATGTTGGGTCGGGCACTGAAGCTTTCTTT. The genes are TRBV15 and TRBJ1-1; D is unresolved. CDR3 length equals 14 residues. V was trimmed by 5 bases and J by 4 bases, leaving 14 bases between them. Germline V gene sequence: CDR1 LNHNV, CDR2 YYDKDF (reference sequence).

V gene TRBV13 combines with J gene TRBJ2-1, with 11 bases matching TRBD2. V shed 5 bases, J shed 4 bases, and the junction held 7 bases outside the gene matches. The CDR3 length is 16 residues. Germline CDR1 reads PRHDT; CDR2 reads FYEKMQ (reference sequence). The CDR3 DNA is TGTGCCAGCAGCGAAACCGGGACTAGCGGTTACAATGAGCAGTTCTTC. This gives the protein CASSETGTSGYNEQFF. Full variable domain (remainder filled in from reference TRBV13 and TRBJ2-1): AAGVIQSPRHLIKEKRETATLKCYPIPRHDTVYWYQQGPGQDPQFLISFYEKMQSDKGSIPDRFSAQQFSDYHSELNMSSLELGDSALYFCASSETGTSGYNEQFFGPGTRLTVL.

This chain connects TRBV7-9 to TRBJ1-1; D is perhaps TRBD1 (5 bases). V was trimmed by 5 bases and J by 6 bases, leaving 16 bases between them. Germline V CDR1 and CDR2: SEHNR, FQNEAQ (reference sequence). The CDR3 has 14 amino acids. The CDR3 loop reads CASSPVGGGAEAFF. The CDR3 region has the DNA TGTGCCAGCAGCCCCGTTGGGGGGGGAGCTGAAGCTTTCTTT.

The CDR3 protein is CASSTGPGETQYF. The CDR3 region has the DNA TGTGCCAGTAGTACTGGGCCAGGAGAGACCCAGTACTTC. The chain uses TRBV19 and TRBJ2-5; unclear D gene. Germline loops: CDR1 LNHDA, CDR2 SQIVND (reference sequence). This CDR3 comprises 13 residues. V shed 4 bases and J shed 4 bases, with 10 bases lying between them. Looking up the rest from reference TRBV19 and TRBJ2-5 gives the full variable domain: DGGITQSPKYLFRKEGQNVTLSCEQNLNHDAMYWYRQDPGQGLRLIYYSQIVNDFQKGDIAEGYSVSREKKESFPLTVTSAQKNPTAFYLCASSTGPGETQYFGPGTRLLVL.